The rows below give T cell receptor beta chains drawn from one sample of a study of cytomegalovirus exposure and HLA in healthy donors. Sequencing used immunoSEQ multiplex PCR; TCRdb keeps in-frame clones, though not all of them. The data hold 130,000 to 150,000 clones, with approximately 80% observed a single time. The material sequenced was PBMCs. Receptors were obtained from a man aged 35-49 years in good health and CMV-seropositive. The CDR3 runs from the conserved cysteine through the conserved F or W. The D gene is left open where the match is weak. Part of the rows lack a size; the others show once, few, many or a class for expanded clones.

clone size: .; D gene: TRBD2; J gene: TRBJ2-4; V gene: TRBV4-1; CDR3 DNA: TGCGCCAGCAGCCAAGATGAGGCTAGCGGGAGGAGGGACATTCAGTACTTC; CDR3 protein: CASSQDEASGRRDIQYF
clone size: .; D gene: TRBD1; J gene: TRBJ2-3; V gene: TRBV11-3; CDR3 DNA: TGTGCCAGCAGCCTCCGGACAGGGGGAGTCACAGATACGCAGTATTTT; CDR3 protein: CASSLRTGGVTDTQYF
clone size: once; D gene: .; J gene: TRBJ1-2; V gene: TRBV19; CDR3 DNA: TGTGCCAGTATGAGCAGGGGCTATGGCTACACCTTC; CDR3 protein: CASMSRGYGYTF
clone size: .; D gene: .; J gene: TRBJ1-4; V gene: TRBV4-1; CDR3 DNA: TGCGCCAGCAGCCAAAAGAGGGCAACTAATGAAAAACTGTTTTTT; CDR3 protein: CASSQKRATNEKLFF
clone size: .; D gene: .; J gene: TRBJ2-7; V gene: TRBV5-4; CDR3 DNA: TGTGCCAGCAGCTACCAGGGGTACGAGCAGTACTTC; CDR3 protein: CASSYQGYEQYF
clone size: .; D gene: TRBD2; J gene: TRBJ2-3; V gene: TRBV5-4; CDR3 DNA: TGTGCCAGCAGCTCAGGACTAGCGGGTAGCACAGATACGCAGTATTTT; CDR3 protein: CASSSGLAGSTDTQYF
clone size: .; D gene: .; J gene: TRBJ1-5; V gene: TRBV7-9; CDR3 DNA: TGTGCCAGCAGCCCAGGATCTAATCAGCCCCAGCATTTT; CDR3 protein: CASSPGSNQPQHF
clone size: .; D gene: .; J gene: TRBJ1-5; V gene: TRBV7-2; CDR3 DNA: TGTGCCAGCAGCCGTCTGTCCCTAAATCAGCCCCAGCATTTT; CDR3 protein: CASSRLSLNQPQHF
clone size: .; D gene: TRBD1; J gene: TRBJ2-7; V gene: TRBV27; CDR3 DNA: TGTGCCAGCAGTTTAGGGGACAGGGTTGGCGAGCAGTACTTC; CDR3 protein: CASSLGDRVGEQYF
clone size: .; D gene: .; J gene: TRBJ2-7; V gene: TRBV11-1; CDR3 DNA: TGTGCCAGCAGCGATATAGCGGCCAGCTCCTACGAGCAGTACTTC; CDR3 protein: CASSDIAASSYEQYF
clone size: once; D gene: .; J gene: TRBJ2-2; V gene: TRBV7-8; CDR3 DNA: TGTGCCAGCAGCTCCACAGGGATATCGAACACCGGGGAGCTGTTTTTT; CDR3 protein: CASSSTGISNTGELFF
clone size: .; D gene: TRBD1; J gene: TRBJ1-4; V gene: TRBV2; CDR3 DNA: TGTGCCAGCGGGACAGGGGGAAAACTGTTTTTT; CDR3 protein: CASGTGGKLFF
clone size: .; D gene: TRBD2; J gene: TRBJ2-1; V gene: TRBV10-3; CDR3 DNA: TGTGCCATCAGTGAGGCAAGCGGGAGAAGGTACAATGAGCAGTTCTTC; CDR3 protein: CAISEASGRRYNEQFF
clone size: .; D gene: .; J gene: TRBJ2-1; V gene: TRBV13; CDR3 DNA: TGTGCCAGCAGCTTAGCGGGAAGGTCCAATGAGCAGTTCTTC; CDR3 protein: CASSLAGRSNEQFF
clone size: few; D gene: TRBD1; J gene: TRBJ2-3; V gene: TRBV5-1; CDR3 DNA: TGCGCCAGCAGAATGAACCCCCCCCGACAGGGCGACACAGATACGCAGTATTTT; CDR3 protein: CASRMNPPRQGDTDTQYF
clone size: .; D gene: TRBD1; J gene: TRBJ2-2; V gene: TRBV7-7; CDR3 DNA: TGTGCCAGCAGCGTCCGGGACAGGGGGGCCGGGGAGCTGTTTTTT; CDR3 protein: CASSVRDRGAGELFF
clone size: .; D gene: .; J gene: TRBJ2-3; V gene: TRBV4-3; CDR3 DNA: TGCGCCAGCAGCCAAGGGGGTGCGGACAGCCCCAGCACAGATACGCAGTATTTT; CDR3 protein: CASSQGGADSPSTDTQYF
clone size: .; D gene: TRBD1; J gene: TRBJ2-7; V gene: TRBV30; CDR3 DNA: TGTGCCTGGAGCGGGAATCTCAGGACAGGGTACGAGCAGTACTTC; CDR3 protein: CAWSGNLRTGYEQYF
clone size: .; D gene: .; J gene: TRBJ1-4; V gene: TRBV19; CDR3 DNA: TGTGCCAGTAGTATAGATATGCAACAGGCCCTTCTTTTT; CDR3 protein: CASSIDMQQALLF
clone size: .; D gene: .; J gene: TRBJ1-1; V gene: TRBV5-4; CDR3 DNA: TGTGCCAGCAGCTTACCCCCTGGACAGAACCTTGAAGCTTTCTTT; CDR3 protein: CASSLPPGQNLEAFF
clone size: .; D gene: TRBD2; J gene: TRBJ2-1; V gene: TRBV27; CDR3 DNA: TGTGTCAGCAGTTTGGGCAGGGGCTTAGCGGGAGCCGACTTCTCCTACAATGAGCAGTTCTTC; CDR3 protein: CVSSLGRGLAGADFSYNEQFF
clone size: .; D gene: .; J gene: TRBJ1-6; V gene: TRBV6-5; CDR3 DNA: TGTGCCAGCAGTTTTCAGAGAAGCGTTAATAATTCACCCCTCCACTTT; CDR3 protein: CASSFQRSVNNSPLHF
clone size: .; D gene: TRBD2; J gene: TRBJ2-7; V gene: TRBV9; CDR3 DNA: TGTGCCAGCAGCGTAGGGGGGAGCGGGACCAGCTACGAGCAGTACTTC; CDR3 protein: CASSVGGSGTSYEQYF
clone size: .; D gene: .; J gene: TRBJ2-5; V gene: TRBV5-4; CDR3 DNA: TGTGCCAGCAGCTTGGGAGCAGGCCTGAAGGCTTTGGAGACCCAGTACTTC; CDR3 protein: CASSLGAGLKALETQYF
clone size: .; D gene: TRBD2; J gene: TRBJ2-1; V gene: TRBV9; CDR3 DNA: TGTGCCAGCAGCGTAGGAGGCGGGAGGCGATACAATGAGCAGTTCTTC; CDR3 protein: CASSVGGGRRYNEQFF
clone size: few; D gene: .; J gene: TRBJ1-1; V gene: TRBV4-1; CDR3 DNA: TGCGCCAGCAGCCAAGAGGACCCGGAGGGGAACACTGAAGCTTTCTTT; CDR3 protein: CASSQEDPEGNTEAFF
clone size: .; D gene: .; J gene: TRBJ1-4; V gene: TRBV5-1; CDR3 DNA: TGCGCCAGCAGCTTGGCGCAGACAACTAATGAAAAACTGTTTTTT; CDR3 protein: CASSLAQTTNEKLFF
clone size: .; D gene: TRBD1; J gene: TRBJ1-1; V gene: TRBV5-1; CDR3 DNA: TGCGCCAGCAGCTTGAGGACAGGGAACGGTGAAGCTTTCTTT; CDR3 protein: CASSLRTGNGEAFF
clone size: .; D gene: TRBD1; J gene: TRBJ1-1; V gene: TRBV7-2; CDR3 DNA: TGTGCCAGCAGCCGTGCCCGACAGGGTGGGACTGAAGCTTTCTTT; CDR3 protein: CASSRARQGGTEAFF
clone size: once; D gene: .; J gene: TRBJ2-7; V gene: TRBV15; CDR3 DNA: TGTGCCACCAGCAGAGCTAGCTCCTACGAGCAGTACTTC; CDR3 protein: CATSRASSYEQYF
clone size: .; D gene: .; J gene: TRBJ1-5; V gene: TRBV7-2; CDR3 DNA: TGTGCCAGCAGCTTAGGGGTCCAGGGCGGCCAGCCCCAGCATTTT; CDR3 protein: CASSLGVQGGQPQHF
clone size: .; D gene: TRBD1; J gene: TRBJ1-5; V gene: TRBV28; CDR3 DNA: TGTGCCAGCAGTTCACAGGGGAAGCCCCAGCATTTT; CDR3 protein: CASSSQGKPQHF
clone size: .; D gene: .; J gene: TRBJ2-1; V gene: TRBV27; CDR3 DNA: TGTGCCAGCAGTTTACAGGCCCTAGGGGAGGTCCGGGGTGAGCAGTTCTTC; CDR3 protein: CASSLQALGEVRGEQFF
clone size: .; D gene: .; J gene: TRBJ2-1; V gene: TRBV18; CDR3 DNA: TGTGCCAGCTCACTACTAGATGAGCAGTTCTTC; CDR3 protein: CASSLLDEQFF
clone size: .; D gene: .; J gene: TRBJ2-3; V gene: TRBV18; CDR3 DNA: TGTGCCAGCTCACCGGGGGGATTCACAGATACGCAGTATTTT; CDR3 protein: CASSPGGFTDTQYF
clone size: few; D gene: TRBD1; J gene: TRBJ1-2; V gene: TRBV5-1; CDR3 DNA: TGCGCCAGCAGCCTGAACCGACAGGGAGGCTACACCTTC; CDR3 protein: CASSLNRQGGYTF
clone size: .; D gene: .; J gene: TRBJ2-1; V gene: TRBV7-3; CDR3 DNA: TGTGCCAGCAGCCCAGTCGGACTGTACAATGAGCAGTTCTTC; CDR3 protein: CASSPVGLYNEQFF
clone size: .; D gene: TRBD1; J gene: TRBJ1-5; V gene: TRBV27; CDR3 DNA: TGTGCCAGCAGTGGTCTGACAGGGCAGCCCCAGCATTTT; CDR3 protein: CASSGLTGQPQHF
clone size: .; D gene: TRBD1; J gene: TRBJ2-5; V gene: TRBV6-5; CDR3 DNA: TGTGCCAGCAGTTTAAACCACGGACAGGAAGAGACCCGGTACTTC; CDR3 protein: CASSLNHGQEETRYF
clone size: .; D gene: .; J gene: TRBJ2-5; V gene: TRBV9; CDR3 DNA: TGTGCCAGCAGCGTAGGAGGGGGGGTTGGAGAGACCCAGTACTTC; CDR3 protein: CASSVGGGVGETQYF
clone size: .; D gene: .; J gene: TRBJ2-5; V gene: TRBV30; CDR3 DNA: TGTGCCTGGAGTGTCATCAGGCAAGAGACCCAGTACTTC; CDR3 protein: CAWSVIRQETQYF
clone size: .; D gene: TRBD2; J gene: TRBJ2-1; V gene: TRBV11-3; CDR3 DNA: TGTGCCAGCAGCTTAGATGGGACTAGCGGGAGGAGCTCCTACAATGAGCAGTTCTTC; CDR3 protein: CASSLDGTSGRSSYNEQFF
clone size: .; D gene: .; J gene: TRBJ1-2; V gene: TRBV29-1; CDR3 DNA: TGCGCCGCGCTTCTCGACAGTAACTATGGCTACACCTTC; CDR3 protein: CAALLDSNYGYTF
clone size: .; D gene: .; J gene: TRBJ2-3; V gene: TRBV5-6; CDR3 DNA: TGTGCCAGCAGCTTAGCGGACGGGGGAGATACGCAGTATTTT; CDR3 protein: CASSLADGGDTQYF
clone size: .; D gene: TRBD1; J gene: TRBJ1-2; V gene: TRBV7-2; CDR3 DNA: TGTGCCAGCAGCCCGTTGGGACAGGTGGGCGTCAACTATGGCTACACCTTC; CDR3 protein: CASSPLGQVGVNYGYTF
clone size: .; D gene: TRBD1; J gene: TRBJ2-7; V gene: TRBV2; CDR3 DNA: TGTGCCAGCAGCCCCGGGACAGATATACGTTTGGAGCAGTACTTC; CDR3 protein: CASSPGTDIRLEQYF
clone size: .; D gene: .; J gene: TRBJ1-1; V gene: TRBV7-9; CDR3 DNA: TGTTCCAGCAGCTTGTCAGGGAACACTGAAGCTTTCTTT; CDR3 protein: CSSSLSGNTEAFF
clone size: .; D gene: .; J gene: TRBJ2-5; V gene: TRBV5-4; CDR3 DNA: TGTGCCAGCAGCTTGGCCGGGGAGACCCAGTACTTC; CDR3 protein: CASSLAGETQYF